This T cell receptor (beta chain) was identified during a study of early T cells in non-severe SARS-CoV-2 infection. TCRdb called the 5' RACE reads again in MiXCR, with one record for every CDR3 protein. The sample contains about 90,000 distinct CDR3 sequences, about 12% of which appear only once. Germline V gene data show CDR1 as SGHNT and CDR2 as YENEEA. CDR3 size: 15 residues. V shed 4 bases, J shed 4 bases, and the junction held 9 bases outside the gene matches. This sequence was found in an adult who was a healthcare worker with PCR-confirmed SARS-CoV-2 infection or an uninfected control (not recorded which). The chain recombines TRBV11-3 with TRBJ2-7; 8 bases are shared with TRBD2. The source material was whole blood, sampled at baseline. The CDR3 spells CASSYTSGPGYEQYF. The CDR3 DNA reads TGTGCCAGCAGCTACACTAGCGGTCCTGGATACGAGCAGTACTTC.